Following are 27 T cell receptor beta chains from one sample sequenced in a study of CD8+ T cells in alopecia areata. In each case, RNA was isolated and then reverse transcribed into cDNA as the sequencing template. The assay was immunoSEQ multiplex PCR, and TCRdb's table has in-frame clones only and misses some. The sample includes around 200,000 clones, roughly 50% of them seen just once. Treatment reported: oral pan-JAK inhibitor, 5-10 mg twice daily. Specimen: CD8+ T cells sorted from blood, collected at week 24, from a patient treated with tofacitinib. These receptors came from a human donor with alopecia areata.

This chain uses TRBV29-1 with TRBJ2-7; no definite D call. Trimming removed 5 bases at V and 3 bases at J, with 14 bases between. The CDR3 consists of 13 residues. Germline-derived CDR1 and CDR2 are SQVTM and ANQGSEA. CDR3 residues: CSVYFGRSYEQYF. CDR3 nucleotides: TGCAGCGTTTACTTCGGACGGAGCTACGAGCAGTACTTC.

The rearrangement links TRBV10-2 to TRBJ2-3; maybe TRBD1 (5 bases). The CDR3 runs to 18 residues. Per the germline V gene, CDR1 is WSHSY and CDR2 is SAAADI. Between the trimmed V and J ends, which lost 0 bases and 0 bases, there was a span of 16 bases. CDR3 loop: CASSESRYRYTSTDTQYF. CDR3 sequence (DNA): TGCGCCAGCAGTGAGTCGAGGTACAGGTACACTAGCACAGATACGCAGTATTTT.

The rearrangement links TRBV30 to TRBJ2-7; tentative D call: TRBD2 (5 bases). CDR3 length: 16 residues. Germline V gene lookup returns CDR1 GTSNPN and CDR2 SVGIG (reference sequence). The ends were cut back, 3 bases at V and 3 bases at J, with 21 bases in the middle. As DNA, the CDR3 is TGTGCCTGGAGCCCCGAACGTAGGACTTACCTCTACGAGCAGTACTTC. Amino acid sequence: CAWSPERRTYLYEQYF.

CDR3 nucleotide sequence: TGTGCCAGCAGCTCCAGACCCACCCTAGGGGAGACCCAGTACTTC. Translating it yields CASSSRPTLGETQYF. The genes are TRBV7-9 and TRBJ2-5; D is unresolved. Trimming removed 4 bases from V and 5 bases from J, with 17 bases in between. This CDR3 has 15 residues. The germline CDR1 and CDR2 sequences are SEHNR and FQNEAQ (reference sequence).

This clone has only a few counts. This chain connects TRBV6-5 to TRBJ2-2; the D gene is possibly TRBD2 (6 bases). Germline V gives CDR1 MNHEY, CDR2 SVGAGI. V was trimmed by 6 bases and J by 4 bases, leaving 15 bases between them. The CDR3 sequence is 15 residues long. This CDR3 reads CASRFFGGGTGELFF. CDR3 sequence (DNA): TGTGCCAGCAGATTCTTTGGGGGAGGCACCGGGGAGCTGTTTTTT.

The chain has TRBV7-8 and TRBJ1-5; 8 nucleotides match TRBD1. CDR3 length equals 15 residues. Germline lookup yields CDR1 SGHVS and CDR2 FQNEAQ. V was pared by 5 bases and J by 7 bases, with 10 bases of the junction left unmatched. CDR3 sequence: CASSPSGTGLQPQHF. The CDR3 DNA is TGTGCCAGCAGCCCCTCGGGGACAGGTCTACAGCCCCAGCATTTT.

The chain combines TRBV7-8 with TRBJ2-1; 9 bases align to TRBD1. Germline V gene data show CDR1 as SGHVS and CDR2 as FQNEAQ. V shed 3 bases and J 6 bases; nucleotides not matched to a gene: 15. The CDR3 extends over 18 amino acids. The CDR3 DNA sequence: TGTGCCAGCAGCTTTTTCCGGGCCCCCGGGGACAGGGTCAATGAGCAGTTCTTC. Encoded protein: CASSFFRAPGDRVNEQFF. The whole variable domain, filled in from reference TRBV7-8 and TRBJ2-1, reads GAGVSQSPRYKVAKRGQDVALRCDPISGHVSLFWYQQALGQGPEFLTYFQNEAQLDKSGLPSDRFFAERPEGSVSTLKIQRTQQEDSAVYLCASSFFRAPGDRVNEQFFGPGTRLTVL.

The chain combines TRBV2 with TRBJ2-3; D possibly corresponds to TRBD2 (5 bases). Germline V gene data show CDR1 as SNHLY and CDR2 as FYNNEI. The CDR3 is 15 residues long. The germline V and J ends were trimmed by 0 bases and 3 bases, with 10 bases remaining between them. The CDR3 DNA sequence: TGTGCCAGCAGTGAAGCCGGGGTGTCTACAGATACGCAGTATTTT. Its translation: CASSEAGVSTDTQYF.

This clone was detected a few times. The chain is built from TRBV29-1 and TRBJ2-7; D call uncertain. The CDR3 runs to 14 residues. V lost 1 base and J lost 0, with 10 bases in between. Germline CDR1 SQVTM, CDR2 ANQGSEA. The CDR3: CSVEVTRSSYEQYF. In DNA, the CDR3 is TGCAGCGTTGAAGTGACCAGGAGCTCCTACGAGCAGTACTTC.

The chain links TRBV10-3 to TRBJ2-7; possibly TRBD2 for D (5 bases). The CDR3 consists of 13 residues. CDR1 and CDR2 (germline): ENHRY, SYGVKD. The ends were cut back, 7 bases at V and 0 bases at J, with 10 bases in the middle. DNA for the CDR3: TGTGCCATCAACGGGAACACCTCCTACGAGCAGTACTTC. The encoded protein is CAINGNTSYEQYF.

This chain connects TRBV5-6 to TRBJ2-7, with TRBD1 matching 7 bases. Trimming at V came to 4 bases and at J to 5 bases, leaving 9 bases not matched to a gene. The CDR3 is 14 residues long. The germline CDR1 and CDR2 sequences are SGHDT and YYEEEE. CDR3: CASSHGTEGHEQYF. The CDR3 DNA reads TGTGCCAGCAGCCACGGGACAGAGGGCCACGAGCAGTACTTC.

The chain couples TRBV2 to TRBJ1-6, with TRBD1 identical over 8 bases. The V gene end was trimmed by 10 bases and the J gene end by 8 bases; junction bases not matched to a gene: 19. CDR1 and CDR2 from the germline V gene are SNHLY and FYNNEI. This CDR3 spans 17 amino acids. CDR3 DNA: TGTGCCATCAAAAAAAGACAGGGGATTATAGGGCATTCACCCCTCCACTTT. Protein sequence: CAIKKRQGIIGHSPLHF.

This chain joins TRBV5-6 and TRBJ2-3; D is ambiguous. The germline gives CDR1 SGHDT, CDR2 YYEEEE. The CDR3 runs 12 residues. V lost 6 bases to trimming and J lost 5 bases, with 10 bases between them. This CDR3 reads CASKVGIDTQYF. CDR3 bases: TGTGCCAGCAAGGTGGGGATAGATACGCAGTATTTT. The complete variable domain, with remaining parts taken from reference TRBV5-6 and TRBJ2-3, reads DAGVTQSPTHLIKTRGQQVTLRCSPKSGHDTVSWYQQALGQGPQFIFQYYEEEERQRGNFPDRFSGHQFPNYSSELNVNALLLGDSALYLCASKVGIDTQYFGPGTRLTVL.

The chain recombines TRBV6-5 with TRBJ2-5; tentative D call: TRBD2 (5 bases). There are 15 residues in the CDR3. The V end lost 4 bases, the J end lost 0 bases, and 12 bases lay between the germline ends. Germline loops: CDR1 MNHEY, CDR2 SVGAGI. The CDR3 reads CASSWGSGYQETQYF. The CDR3 DNA is TGTGCCAGCAGTTGGGGATCGGGGTACCAAGAGACCCAGTACTTC.

V and J are TRBV25-1 and TRBJ1-4; no clear D. V was pared by 3 bases and J by 8 bases, with 16 bases between. CDR1 is MGHDK, CDR2 SYGVNS, per germline. This CDR3 is built from 15 residues. CDR3 in amino acids: CASSDEVAVGEKLFF. The CDR3 region has the DNA TGTGCCAGCAGTGATGAGGTTGCAGTGGGAGAAAAACTGTTTTTT.

The V gene is TRBV13, the J gene TRBJ1-1; D unclear. The germline V gene has CDR1 PRHDT and CDR2 FYEKMQ (reference sequence). The CDR3 runs to 16 residues. Trimming pared 4 bases from V and 0 bases from J, leaving 15 bases between. The CDR3 nucleotides read TGTGCCAGCAGCTCCCACGAAGGATTGTTGAACACTGAAGCTTTCTTT. Amino acids: CASSSHEGLLNTEAFF.

The V gene is TRBV27, the J gene TRBJ2-1; D may correspond to TRBD1 or TRBD2 (5 bases each). V was clipped by 0 bases and J by 6 bases, with 6 bases between them. The CDR3 runs 13 residues. The V gene's germline CDR1 is MNHEY and CDR2 SMNVEV (reference sequence). The CDR3 region has the DNA TGTGCCAGCAGTTTATCGAGGGGCAATGAGCAGTTCTTC. Translating gives CASSLSRGNEQFF.

The V call is TRBV29-1, the J call TRBJ2-3; no firm D call. This CDR3 has 17 amino acids. The V end was cut by 4 bases, the J end by 2 bases, with 22 bases between. Germline V gene lookup returns CDR1 SQVTM and CDR2 ANQGSEA. The CDR3 spells CSVVTRKGVPLTDTQYF. DNA of the CDR3: TGCAGCGTTGTAACCCGAAAGGGCGTGCCCCTCACAGATACGCAGTATTTT.

This chain uses TRBV19 with TRBJ1-5; no definite D call. Germline CDR1 is LNHDA and CDR2 is SQIVND (reference sequence). V was cut by 6 bases and J by 0 bases, with 9 bases left in between. There are 14 residues in the CDR3. For the CDR3, the DNA is TGTGCCAGTAGAAGCACAGATAGCAATCAGCCCCAGCATTTT. This codes for CASRSTDSNQPQHF.

The chain has TRBV19 and TRBJ2-3; TRBD2 agrees at 7 bases. The length of the CDR3 is 15 residues. The germline CDR1 and CDR2 sequences are LNHDA and SQIVND (reference sequence). With V trimmed by 2 bases and J by 0 bases, 2 bases remained unmatched. The CDR3 region has the DNA TGTGCCAGTAGTATACTAGCGGTGAGCACAGATACGCAGTATTTT. Encoded protein: CASSILAVSTDTQYF.

The V call is TRBV15, the J call TRBJ1-1; no clear D gene. The CDR3 spans 14 residues. The V and J ends lost 5 bases and 6 bases respectively, with 16 bases between them. Germline loops: CDR1 LNHNV, CDR2 YYDKDF (reference sequence). The CDR3 region is CATSDRVREAEAFF. The CDR3 nucleotides are TGTGCCACCAGCGACCGAGTTCGGGAGGCTGAAGCTTTCTTT.

The chain carries TRBV18 and TRBJ2-1; 10 positions match TRBD2. CDR3 length equals 15 residues. V lost 2 bases to trimming and J lost 5 bases; unmatched junction nucleotides: 3. Germline V CDR1 and CDR2: KGHSH, LQKENI. The DNA for the CDR3 is TGTGCCAGCTCACCATGGCTAGCGGGGGACAATGAGCAGTTCTTC. Amino acids: CASSPWLAGDNEQFF.

V gene TRBV19 combines with J gene TRBJ2-7, with D possibly being TRBD1 (6 bases). CDR1 is LNHDA, CDR2 SQIVND, per germline (reference sequence). The CDR3 is 14 amino acids. Trimming removed 1 base from V and 3 bases from J, with 10 bases in between. CDR3 DNA sequence: TGTGCCAGTAGTATAGGGACAGAATTCTACGAGCAGTACTTC. It codes for CASSIGTEFYEQYF.

The rearrangement uses TRBV29-1 and TRBJ1-1, with 7 positions matching TRBD1. The CDR3 sequence is 14 residues long. Per germline, CDR1 SQVTM and CDR2 ANQGSEA. V was clipped by 4 bases and J by 0 bases; unmatched bases: 5. The CDR3 nucleotides are TGCAGCGTTGTGGTACAGGGGATGAACACTGAAGCTTTCTTT. Amino acids: CSVVVQGMNTEAFF.

This clone was seen only a few times. V gene TRBV7-9 combines with J gene TRBJ2-6, with unresolved D. In germline, CDR1 is SEHNR, CDR2 FQNEAQ (reference sequence). The CDR3 has 12 amino acids. Trimming pared 8 bases from V and 0 bases from J, leaving 2 bases between. This CDR3 is CASFSGANVLTF. CDR3 DNA sequence: TGTGCCAGCTTCTCTGGGGCCAACGTCCTGACTTTC.

The chain uses TRBV7-2 and TRBJ1-2; TRBD1 matches at 10 bases. Trimming at V came to 2 bases and at J to 5 bases, leaving 5 bases not matched to a gene. Germline lookup yields CDR1 SGHTA and CDR2 FQGNSA. The CDR3 covers 15 residues. This chain's CDR3 is CASSLRTGGGYGYTF. The CDR3 region has the DNA TGTGCCAGCAGCTTACGGACAGGGGGAGGGTATGGCTACACCTTC.

The V and J genes are TRBV7-9 and TRBJ2-7; tentatively, D is TRBD1 (6 bases). Germline values: CDR1 SEHNR, CDR2 FQNEAQ (reference sequence). The CDR3 covers 14 residues. Trimming removed 0 bases from V and 9 bases from J, with 15 bases in between. The CDR3 nucleotides read TGTGCCAGCAGCTTAGCGACGACAGGTGGCGGGCAGTACTTC. Translated, it gives CASSLATTGGGQYF.